This T cell receptor (beta chain) was identified during a study of blood T cells in healthy people across ages. Caucasian, healthy and from Russia, the donors were aged between 6 and 90. Next came a second PCR, run for about 7 to 11 cycles, which used a sample-barcoded 5' primer along with a J-beta primer mix. Each sample yielded at least 3 million CDR3-containing paired-end reads. A single record per CDR3 protein comes from TCRdb applying MiXCR to the 5' RACE reads. The sample lists roughly 700,000 distinct CDR3 sequences; 49% were seen once. The receptor was isolated from an older woman in good health. Sequencing was done on a sample of blood.

The CDR3 region is CASSDTDREYEQYF. The CDR3 bases are TGTGCCAGCAGTGACACGGACAGGGAGTACGAGCAGTACTTC. V usage is TRBV7-2 and J usage is TRBJ2-7, with 8 bases identical to TRBD1. Germline CDR1 and CDR2: SGHTA and FQGNSA. The CDR3 loop spans 14 amino acids. Losses at the gene ends were 6 bases for V and 4 bases for J; bases not matched to a gene: 8.